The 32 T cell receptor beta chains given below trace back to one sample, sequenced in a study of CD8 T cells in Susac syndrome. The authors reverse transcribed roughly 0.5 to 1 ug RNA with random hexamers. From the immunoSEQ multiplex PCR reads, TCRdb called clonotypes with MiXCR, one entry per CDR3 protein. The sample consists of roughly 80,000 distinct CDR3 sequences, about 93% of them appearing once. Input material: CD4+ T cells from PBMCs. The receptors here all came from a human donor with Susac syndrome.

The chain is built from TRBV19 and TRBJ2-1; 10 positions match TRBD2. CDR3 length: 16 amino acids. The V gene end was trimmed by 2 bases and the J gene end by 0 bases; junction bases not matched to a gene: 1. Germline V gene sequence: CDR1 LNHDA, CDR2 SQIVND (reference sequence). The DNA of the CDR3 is TGTGCCAGTAGTATACGGACTAGCGGCTCCTACAATGAGCAGTTCTTC. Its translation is CASSIRTSGSYNEQFF.

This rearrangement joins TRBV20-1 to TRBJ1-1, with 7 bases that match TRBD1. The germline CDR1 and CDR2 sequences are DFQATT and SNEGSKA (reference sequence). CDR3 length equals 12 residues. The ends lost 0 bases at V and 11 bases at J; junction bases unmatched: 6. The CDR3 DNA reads TGCAGTGCTAGAGATCAGACAGGGCCGGCTTTCTTT. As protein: CSARDQTGPAFF.

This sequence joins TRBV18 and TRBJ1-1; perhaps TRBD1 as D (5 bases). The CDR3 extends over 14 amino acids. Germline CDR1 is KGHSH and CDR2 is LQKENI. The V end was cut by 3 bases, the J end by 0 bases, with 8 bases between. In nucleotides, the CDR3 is TGTGCCAGCTCACCTATGACAGTGAACACTGAAGCTTTCTTT. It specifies CASSPMTVNTEAFF. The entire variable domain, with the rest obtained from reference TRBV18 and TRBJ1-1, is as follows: NAGVMQNPRHLVRRRGQEARLRCSPMKGHSHVYWYRQLPEEGLKFMVYLQKENIIDESGMPKERFSAEFPKEGPSILRIQQVVRGDSAAYFCASSPMTVNTEAFFGQGTRLTVV.

The DNA for the CDR3 is TGTGCCAGCTCACCCCAGGGGGGGTTAGGAGAGACCCAGTACTTC. This translates into CASSPQGGLGETQYF. The genes are TRBV18 and TRBJ2-5, with D tentatively TRBD1 or TRBD2 (7 bases each). The CDR3 is 15 residues long. Germline V gives CDR1 KGHSH, CDR2 LQKENI. The V end was cut by 3 bases, the J end by 4 bases, with 15 bases between.

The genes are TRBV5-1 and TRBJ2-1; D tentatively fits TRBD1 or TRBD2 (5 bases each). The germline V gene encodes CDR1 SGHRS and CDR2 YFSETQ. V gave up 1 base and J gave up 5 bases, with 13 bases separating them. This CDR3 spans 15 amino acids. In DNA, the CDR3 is TGCGCCAGCAGCTTGCCGGGGCCTACTCACAATGAGCAGTTCTTC. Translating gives CASSLPGPTHNEQFF. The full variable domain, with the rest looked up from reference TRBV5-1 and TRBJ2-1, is KAGVTQTPRYLIKTRGQQVTLSCSPISGHRSVSWYQQTPGQGLQFLFEYFSETQRNKGNFPGRFSGRQFSNSRSEMNVSTLELGDSALYLCASSLPGPTHNEQFFGPGTRLTVL.

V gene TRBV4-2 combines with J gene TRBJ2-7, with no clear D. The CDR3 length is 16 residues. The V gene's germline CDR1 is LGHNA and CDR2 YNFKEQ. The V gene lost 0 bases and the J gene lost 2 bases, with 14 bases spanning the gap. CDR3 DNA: TGTGCCAGCAGCCAAGATTTGAATGACCGAACCTACGAGCAGTACTTC. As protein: CASSQDLNDRTYEQYF.

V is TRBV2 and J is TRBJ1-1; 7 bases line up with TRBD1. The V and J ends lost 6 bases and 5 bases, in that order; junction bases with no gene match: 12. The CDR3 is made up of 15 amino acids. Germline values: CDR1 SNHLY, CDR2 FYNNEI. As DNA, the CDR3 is TGTGCCAGCAGGGAATTAGACTCACAGGGGACTGAAGCTTTCTTT. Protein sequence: CASRELDSQGTEAFF.

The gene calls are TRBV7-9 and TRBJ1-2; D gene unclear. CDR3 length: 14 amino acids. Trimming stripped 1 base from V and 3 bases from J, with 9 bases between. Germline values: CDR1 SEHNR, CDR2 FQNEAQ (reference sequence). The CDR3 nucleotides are TGTGCCAGCAGCTTAGGTACCCTCGACTATGGCTACACCTTC. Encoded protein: CASSLGTLDYGYTF.

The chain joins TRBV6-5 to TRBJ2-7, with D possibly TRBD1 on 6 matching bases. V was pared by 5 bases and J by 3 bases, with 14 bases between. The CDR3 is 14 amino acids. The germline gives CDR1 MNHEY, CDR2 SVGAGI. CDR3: CASSQLGGNYEQYF. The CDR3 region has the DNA TGTGCCAGCAGTCAGTTAGGGGGTAACTACGAGCAGTACTTC.

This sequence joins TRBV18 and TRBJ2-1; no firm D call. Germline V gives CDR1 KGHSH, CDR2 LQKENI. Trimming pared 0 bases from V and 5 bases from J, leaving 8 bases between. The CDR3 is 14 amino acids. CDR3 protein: CASSPPPQDNEQFF. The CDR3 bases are TGTGCCAGCTCACCACCTCCCCAGGACAATGAGCAGTTCTTC.

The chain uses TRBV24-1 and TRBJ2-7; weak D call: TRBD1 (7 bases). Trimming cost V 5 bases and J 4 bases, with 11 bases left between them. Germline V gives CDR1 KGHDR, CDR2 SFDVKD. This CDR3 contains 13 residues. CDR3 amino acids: CATSAQGGYEQYF. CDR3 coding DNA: TGTGCCACCAGTGCCCAGGGGGGATACGAGCAGTACTTC.

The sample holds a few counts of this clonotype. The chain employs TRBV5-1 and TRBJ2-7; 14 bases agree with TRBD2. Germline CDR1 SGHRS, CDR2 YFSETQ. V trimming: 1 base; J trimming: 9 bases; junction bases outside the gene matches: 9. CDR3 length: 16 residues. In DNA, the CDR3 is TGCGCCAGCAGCTTGAGTGGGACTAGCGGGAGCTCGGGGCAGTACTTC. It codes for CASSLSGTSGSSGQYF. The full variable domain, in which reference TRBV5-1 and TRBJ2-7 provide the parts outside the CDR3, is KAGVTQTPRYLIKTRGQQVTLSCSPISGHRSVSWYQQTPGQGLQFLFEYFSETQRNKGNFPGRFSGRQFSNSRSEMNVSTLELGDSALYLCASSLSGTSGSSGQYFGPGTRLTVT.

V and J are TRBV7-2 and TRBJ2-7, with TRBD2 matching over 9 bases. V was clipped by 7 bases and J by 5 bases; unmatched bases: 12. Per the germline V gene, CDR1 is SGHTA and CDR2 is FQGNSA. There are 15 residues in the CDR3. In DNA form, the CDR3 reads TGTGCCAGCATCATAATAGCGGGAGCTCCAAACGAGCAGTACTTC. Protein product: CASIIIAGAPNEQYF.

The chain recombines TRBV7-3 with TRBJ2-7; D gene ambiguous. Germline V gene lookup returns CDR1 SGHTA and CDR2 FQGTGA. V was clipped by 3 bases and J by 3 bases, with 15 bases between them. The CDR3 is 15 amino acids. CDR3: CASSFLNTGFYEQYF. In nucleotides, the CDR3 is TGTGCCAGCAGCTTTCTGAACACCGGATTCTACGAGCAGTACTTC. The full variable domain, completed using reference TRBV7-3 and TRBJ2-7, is GAGVSQTPSNKVTEKGKYVELRCDPISGHTALYWYRQSLGQGPEFLIYFQGTGAADDSGLPNDRFFAVRPEGSVSTLKIQRTERGDSAVYLCASSFLNTGFYEQYFGPGTRLTVT.

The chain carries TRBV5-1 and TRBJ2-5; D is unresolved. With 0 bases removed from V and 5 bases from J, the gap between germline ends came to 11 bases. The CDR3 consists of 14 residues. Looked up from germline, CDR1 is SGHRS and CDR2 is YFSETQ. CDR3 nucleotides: TGCGCCAGCAGCTTGGAGTCCACTCGGGAGACCCAGTACTTC. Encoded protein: CASSLESTRETQYF.

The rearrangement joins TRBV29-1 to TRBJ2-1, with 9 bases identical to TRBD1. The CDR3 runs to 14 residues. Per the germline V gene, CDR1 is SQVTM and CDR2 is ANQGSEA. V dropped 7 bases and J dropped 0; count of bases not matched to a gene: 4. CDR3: CSGYRGLSYNEQFF. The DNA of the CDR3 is TGCAGCGGCTACAGGGGGCTCTCCTACAATGAGCAGTTCTTC.

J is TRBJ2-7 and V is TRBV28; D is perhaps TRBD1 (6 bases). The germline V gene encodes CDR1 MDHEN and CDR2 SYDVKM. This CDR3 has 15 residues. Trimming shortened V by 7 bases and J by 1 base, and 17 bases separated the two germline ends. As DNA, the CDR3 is TGTGCCAGCAAACGGGGTGTCAGGGGTTCCTACGAGCAGTACTTC. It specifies CASKRGVRGSYEQYF.

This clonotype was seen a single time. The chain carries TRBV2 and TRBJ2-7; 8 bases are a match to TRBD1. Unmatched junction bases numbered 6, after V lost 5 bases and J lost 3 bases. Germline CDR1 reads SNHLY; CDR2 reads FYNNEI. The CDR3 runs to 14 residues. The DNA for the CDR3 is TGTGCCAGCAGTCGACAGGGGCCAGGCTACGAGCAGTACTTC. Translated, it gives CASSRQGPGYEQYF.

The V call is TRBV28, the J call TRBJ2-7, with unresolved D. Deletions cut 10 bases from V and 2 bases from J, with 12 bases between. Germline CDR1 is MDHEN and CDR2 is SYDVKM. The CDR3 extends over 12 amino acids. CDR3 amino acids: CATSTPPYEQYF. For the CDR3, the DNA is TGTGCCACCTCGACCCCGCCCTACGAGCAGTACTTC.

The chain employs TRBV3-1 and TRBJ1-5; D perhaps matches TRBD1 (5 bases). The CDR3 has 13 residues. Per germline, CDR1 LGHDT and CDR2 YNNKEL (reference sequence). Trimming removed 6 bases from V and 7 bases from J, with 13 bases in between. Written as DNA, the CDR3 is TGTGCCAGCAGAGGAGGGCAGGGACAGCCCCAGCATTTT. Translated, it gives CASRGGQGQPQHF.

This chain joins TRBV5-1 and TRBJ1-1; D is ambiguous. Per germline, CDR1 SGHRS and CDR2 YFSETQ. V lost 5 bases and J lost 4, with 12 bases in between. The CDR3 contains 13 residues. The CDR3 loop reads CASSPGRSTEAFF. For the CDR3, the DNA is TGCGCCAGCAGTCCAGGACGCAGCACTGAAGCTTTCTTT. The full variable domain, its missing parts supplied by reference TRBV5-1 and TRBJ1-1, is KAGVTQTPRYLIKTRGQQVTLSCSPISGHRSVSWYQQTPGQGLQFLFEYFSETQRNKGNFPGRFSGRQFSNSRSEMNVSTLELGDSALYLCASSPGRSTEAFFGQGTRLTVV.

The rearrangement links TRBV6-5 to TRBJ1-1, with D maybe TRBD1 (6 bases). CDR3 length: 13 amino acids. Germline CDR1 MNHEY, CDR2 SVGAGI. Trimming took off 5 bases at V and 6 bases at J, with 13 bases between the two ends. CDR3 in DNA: TGTGCCAGCAGTCGCAACAGGGTTCCTGAAGCTTTCTTT. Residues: CASSRNRVPEAFF.

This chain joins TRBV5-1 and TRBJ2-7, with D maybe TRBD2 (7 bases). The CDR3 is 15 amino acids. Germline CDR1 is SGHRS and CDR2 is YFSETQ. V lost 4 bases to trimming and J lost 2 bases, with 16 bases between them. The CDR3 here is CASSDGAGGPYEQYF. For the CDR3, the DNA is TGCGCCAGCAGCGACGGGGCCGGGGGGCCCTACGAGCAGTACTTC.

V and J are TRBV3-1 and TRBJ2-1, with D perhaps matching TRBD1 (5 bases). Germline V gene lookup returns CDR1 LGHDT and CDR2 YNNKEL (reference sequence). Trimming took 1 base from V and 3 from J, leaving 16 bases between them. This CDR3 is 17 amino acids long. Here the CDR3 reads CASSQALAAGHYNEQFF. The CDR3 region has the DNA TGTGCCAGCAGCCAAGCCCTCGCCGCAGGACACTACAATGAGCAGTTCTTC.

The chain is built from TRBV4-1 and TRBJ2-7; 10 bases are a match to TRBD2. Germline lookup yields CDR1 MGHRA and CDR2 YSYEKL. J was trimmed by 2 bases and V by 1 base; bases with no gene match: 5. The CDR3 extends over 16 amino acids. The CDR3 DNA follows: TGCGCCAGCAGCCAAGCGGTACTAGCGGGGACCTACGAGCAGTACTTC. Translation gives CASSQAVLAGTYEQYF.

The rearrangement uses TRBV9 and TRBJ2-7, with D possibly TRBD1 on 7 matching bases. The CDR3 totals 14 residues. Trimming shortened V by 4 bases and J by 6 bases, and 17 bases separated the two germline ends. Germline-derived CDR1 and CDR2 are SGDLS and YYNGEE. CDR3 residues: CASSLNPGDSEQYF. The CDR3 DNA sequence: TGTGCCAGCAGCCTCAATCCGGGGGACAGCGAGCAGTACTTC.

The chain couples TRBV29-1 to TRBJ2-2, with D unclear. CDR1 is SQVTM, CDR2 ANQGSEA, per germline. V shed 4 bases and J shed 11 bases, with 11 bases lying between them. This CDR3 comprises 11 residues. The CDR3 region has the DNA TGCAGCGTTGGATCCAGCCTCGAGCTGTTTTTT. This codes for CSVGSSLELFF.

The CDR3: CASSLGGGAGTQYF. The CDR3 DNA is TGTGCCAGCAGCTTAGGCGGGGGGGCCGGGACCCAGTACTTC. The chain uses TRBV7-2 and TRBJ2-5, with 9 bases fitting TRBD2. CDR1 SGHTA and CDR2 FQGNSA come from the germline V gene. The CDR3 is made up of 14 amino acids. The junction had 4 bases not matched to a gene; V was cut back by 1 base and J by 7 bases.

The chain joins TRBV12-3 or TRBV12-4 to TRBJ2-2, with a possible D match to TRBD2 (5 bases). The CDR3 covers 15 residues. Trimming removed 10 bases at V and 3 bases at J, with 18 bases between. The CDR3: CATATGYKDTGELFF. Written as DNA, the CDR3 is TGTGCCACCGCTACGGGATACAAAGACACCGGGGAGCTGTTTTTT.

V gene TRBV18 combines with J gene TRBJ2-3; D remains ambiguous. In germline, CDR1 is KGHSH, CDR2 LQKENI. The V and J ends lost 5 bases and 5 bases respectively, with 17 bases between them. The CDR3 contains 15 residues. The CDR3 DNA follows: TGTGCCAGCTCAAAACAAGGCCGATTAGGAGATACGCAGTATTTT. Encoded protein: CASSKQGRLGDTQYF.

The CDR3 DNA sequence: TGTGCCAGCAGCCCTTTGGGAGGACAGGTTTCAGAAAAACTGTTTTTT. Translated, it gives CASSPLGGQVSEKLFF. The chain recombines TRBV7-9 with TRBJ1-4; TRBD1 aligns across 7 bases. The CDR3 spans 16 residues. Looked up from germline, CDR1 is SEHNR and CDR2 is FQNEAQ (reference sequence). Germline trimming cut 5 bases from V and 8 bases from J; bases unmatched to any gene: 14.

The chain's CDR3 is CASSLSDHASEAFF. For the CDR3, the DNA is TGTGCCAGCAGTTTGTCTGACCATGCCTCTGAAGCTTTCTTT. The chain combines TRBV12-3 or TRBV12-4 with TRBJ1-1, with unresolved D. CDR3 size: 14 residues. Trimming left V 3 bases short and J 6 bases short, with 14 bases between.